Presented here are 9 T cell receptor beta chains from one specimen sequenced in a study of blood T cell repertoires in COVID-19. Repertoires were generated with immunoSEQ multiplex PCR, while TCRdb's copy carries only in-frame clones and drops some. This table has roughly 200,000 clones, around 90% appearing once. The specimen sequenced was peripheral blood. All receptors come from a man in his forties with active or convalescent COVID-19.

CDR3 nucleotides: TGTGCCAGCAGTTTGAGGCGGGAGACAGATACGCAGTATTTT. Translated: CASSLRRETDTQYF. This sequence joins TRBV27 and TRBJ2-3; 7 bases are shared with TRBD2. The junction had 3 bases not matched to a gene; V was cut back by 3 bases and J by 3 bases. The CDR3 has 14 residues. Germline CDR1 is MNHEY and CDR2 is SMNVEV (reference sequence).

CDR3 nucleotide sequence: TGTGCCAGTAGTCAGGGGGCCCACGAGCAGTACTTC. This translates into CASSQGAHEQYF. The chain couples TRBV19 to TRBJ2-7; 8 bases align to TRBD1. The CDR3 loop spans 12 amino acids. V lost 5 bases, J lost 5 bases, and 2 bases stayed unmatched. Germline assignment: CDR1 LNHDA and CDR2 SQIVND (reference sequence).

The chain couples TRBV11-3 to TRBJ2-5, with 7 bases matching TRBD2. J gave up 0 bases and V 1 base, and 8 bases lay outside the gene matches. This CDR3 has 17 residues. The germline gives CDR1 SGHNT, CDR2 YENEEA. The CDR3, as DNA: TGTGCCAGCAGCTTAGTGGTTGCGGGAGAGTACCAAGAGACCCAGTACTTC. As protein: CASSLVVAGEYQETQYF.

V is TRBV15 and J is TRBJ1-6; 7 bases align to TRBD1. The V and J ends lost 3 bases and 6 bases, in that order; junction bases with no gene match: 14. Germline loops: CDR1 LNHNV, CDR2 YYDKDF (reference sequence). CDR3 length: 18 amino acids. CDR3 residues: CATSRDIQGIGSNSPLHF. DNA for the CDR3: TGTGCCACCAGCAGGGACATACAGGGGATTGGGAGTAATTCACCCCTCCACTTT. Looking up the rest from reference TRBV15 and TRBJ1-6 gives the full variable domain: DAMVIQNPRYQVTQFGKPVTLSCSQTLNHNVMYWYQQKSSQAPKLLFHYYDKDFNNEADTPDNFQSRRPNTSFCFLDIRSPGLGDTAMYLCATSRDIQGIGSNSPLHFGNGTRLTVT.

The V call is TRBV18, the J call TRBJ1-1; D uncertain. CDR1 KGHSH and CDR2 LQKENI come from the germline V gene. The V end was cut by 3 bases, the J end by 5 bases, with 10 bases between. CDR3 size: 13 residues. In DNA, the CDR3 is TGTGCCAGCTCACCGGAGGTTTGGACTGAAGCTTTCTTT. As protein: CASSPEVWTEAFF.

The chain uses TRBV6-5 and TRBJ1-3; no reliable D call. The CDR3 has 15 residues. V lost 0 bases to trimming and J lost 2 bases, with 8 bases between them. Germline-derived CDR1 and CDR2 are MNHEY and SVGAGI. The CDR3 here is CASSYSGIPGNTIYF. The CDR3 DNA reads TGTGCCAGCAGTTACTCCGGGATACCTGGAAACACCATATATTTT.

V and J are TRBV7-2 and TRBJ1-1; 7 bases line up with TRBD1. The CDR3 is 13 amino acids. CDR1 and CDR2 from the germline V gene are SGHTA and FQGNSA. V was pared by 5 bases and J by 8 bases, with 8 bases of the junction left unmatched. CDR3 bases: TGTGCCAGCAGCATAATCGGGACAGCAGAAGCTTTCTTT. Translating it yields CASSIIGTAEAFF.

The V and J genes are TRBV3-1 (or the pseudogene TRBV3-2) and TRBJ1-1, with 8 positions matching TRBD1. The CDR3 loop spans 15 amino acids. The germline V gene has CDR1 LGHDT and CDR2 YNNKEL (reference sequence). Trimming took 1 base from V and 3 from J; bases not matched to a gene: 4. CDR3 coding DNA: TGTGCCAGCAGCCAAGTTGGACAGGGACACACTGAAGCTTTCTTT. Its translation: CASSQVGQGHTEAFF.

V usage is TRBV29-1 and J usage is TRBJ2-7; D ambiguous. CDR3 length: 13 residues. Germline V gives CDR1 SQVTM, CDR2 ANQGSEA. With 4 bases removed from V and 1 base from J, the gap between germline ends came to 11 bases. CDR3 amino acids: CSVVSSLSYEQYF. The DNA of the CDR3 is TGCAGCGTTGTCTCTTCCCTGTCCTACGAGCAGTACTTC.